The text below deals with one T cell receptor (beta chain). No cognate antigen has been identified for it. It has no much larger one-base neighbor in the sample; base qualities were not kept. The junction carries 19 bases between V and J, which are trimmed by 6 bases and 5 bases respectively. Looking up the germline V gene yields CDR1 MDHEN and CDR2 SYDVKM. From the cysteine through the phenylalanine, the CDR3 covers 15 amino acids. The DNA shown is the 45-base CDR3, in frame from base 1. The immunoSEQ Assay, a bias-controlled multiplex PCR, was used to amplify TCRbeta CDR3 regions from genomic DNA. The authors' pipeline ran thus. Within the assay, amplification of reference gene primers was used to estimate how many nucleated cells each sample contained. To quantify the absolute abundance of each unique TCRbeta CDR3 rearrangement, sequence reads were collapsed and filtered. Productive Simpson clonality was computed per sample as the square root of Simpson's diversity index over productive rearrangements. What TCRdb holds here is the immuneACCESS table cut down to in-frame rearrangements. Part of the clones is not present; checked against another copy, under half of the missing clones reflect an unresolved V gene, and the others are unexplained. V and J calls and clone size are those listed in that table; D and trimming were worked out from the DNA. The sample table shows approximately 94,000 clones, and around 80% are seen once. The ten largest clones represent roughly 25% of the sample.

The record originates from a study of blood T cell repertoires in COVID-19 (dated by TCRdb to about 2020). In the study overall: Samples from collaborators originated in the United States, Italy and Spain and spanned both the acute and convalescent phases of COVID-19. The prospective study material was composed of cDNA or gDNA derived from T cells, B-cell-depleted T cells, or PBMCs. The samples were drawn from the first 160 participants of the ongoing ImmuneRACE study and from 1,254 subjects provided by 6 global collaborators. HLA class I and class II types, where available, came from metadata supplied by the sample provider rather than from assay-based typing. The repertoires were made available in a free public database intended to serve as a resource for research on the immune response to SARS-CoV-2. Subjects who had been exposed to COVID-19, were actively infected with it, or had recovered from it provided the deeply sampled blood TCRbeta repertoires that made up the dataset. Nearly every sample came with metadata listing a de-identified subject ID, COVID-19 status, age in years and sex. General findings and caveats noted by the study authors: How much clinical and demographic metadata was included differed by source and by participant, and the metadata was provided uncurated.

Each collaborating institution followed its own protocols to collect whole blood in K2EDTA tubes. For TCRbeta analysis, collaborators shipped samples as frozen whole blood, isolated PBMCs, or DNA extracted from either of those sample types. This sequence originates from a man aged 55 to 69 with acute or convalescent COVID-19. The sample comprised peripheral blood. The V gene is TRBV28 and the J gene is TRBJ2-5, and the D gene may be TRBD1, 6 bases matching. The DNA sequence is TGTGCCAGCAGCACTCTGGGGACAACAAGTGAGACCCAGTACTTC. It encodes CASSTLGTTSETQYF.